One T cell receptor beta chain is described in this entry. No antigen is known for it. Produced via immunoSEQ multiplex PCR; TCRdb's table is partial and in-frame only. The repertoire includes roughly 46,000 clones, more than 70% of them detected once, and around 8% sits in the top ten. Chemo-refractory metastatic non-small-cell lung cancer patients were treated with focal radiation plus CTLA-4 blockade with ipilimumab. This entry comes from a study of radiotherapy plus CTLA-4 blockade in lung cancer. Study overall: With approximately 33% of patients having disease control, objective responses were seen in under 20%.

Broader study findings: Among blood TCR repertoires after radiotherapy plus ipilimumab, tumor-derived clones expanded. It was early blood T cell clone dynamics, with interferon-beta, that reportedly best predicted response.

The sequence came from a human donor with non-small cell lung cancer who had stable disease on radiotherapy plus ipilimumab. The sequenced sample was peripheral blood, obtained from a patient treated with radiotherapy plus ipilimumab.

The CDR3 coding sequence is TGCGCCAGCAGCTCAGGGACACCGAACACTGAAGCTTTCTTT. It specifies CASSSGTPNTEAFF. V is TRBV5-1 and J is TRBJ1-1; a weak D match, TRBD1 (6 bases). The CDR3 has 14 residues. V was pared by 3 bases and J by 1 base, with 10 bases between. Germline values: CDR1 SGHRS, CDR2 YFSETQ.